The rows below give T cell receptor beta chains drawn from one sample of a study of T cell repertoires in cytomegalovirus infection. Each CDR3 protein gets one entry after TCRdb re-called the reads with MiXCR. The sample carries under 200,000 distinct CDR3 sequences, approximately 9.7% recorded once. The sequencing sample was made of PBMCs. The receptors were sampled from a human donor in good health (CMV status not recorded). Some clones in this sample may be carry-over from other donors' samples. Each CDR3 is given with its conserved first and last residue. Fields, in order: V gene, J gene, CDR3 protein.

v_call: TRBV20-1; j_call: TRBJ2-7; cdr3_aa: CSAGNLVGLYEQYF
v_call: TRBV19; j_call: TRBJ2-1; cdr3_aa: CASSIDVAATYYNEQFF
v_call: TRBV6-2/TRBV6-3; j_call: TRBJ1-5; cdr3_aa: CASSFGILNQPQHF
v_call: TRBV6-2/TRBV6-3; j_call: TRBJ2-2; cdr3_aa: CASSYGTSGTGELFF
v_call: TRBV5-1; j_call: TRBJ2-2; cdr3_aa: CASSLEGPGTGELFF
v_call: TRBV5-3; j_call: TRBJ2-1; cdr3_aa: CASSLAWGGDNEQFF
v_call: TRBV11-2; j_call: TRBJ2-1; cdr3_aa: CASTRRLRDRDEQFF
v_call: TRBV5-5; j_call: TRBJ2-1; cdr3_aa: CATEPGLSYNEQFF
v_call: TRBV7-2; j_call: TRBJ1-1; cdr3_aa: CASSSQLMGTEAFF
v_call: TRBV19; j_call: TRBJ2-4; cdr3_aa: CASKRARTGSEGIQYF
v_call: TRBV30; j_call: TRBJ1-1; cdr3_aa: CAWSVNTEAFF
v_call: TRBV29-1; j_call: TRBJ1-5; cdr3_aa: CSVAQGADQPQHF
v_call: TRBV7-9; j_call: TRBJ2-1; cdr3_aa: CASSLEVSYNEQFF
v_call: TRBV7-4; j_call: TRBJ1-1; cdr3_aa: CASSPTGPEAFF
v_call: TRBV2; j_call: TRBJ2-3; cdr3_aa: CASRSGQGAQYF
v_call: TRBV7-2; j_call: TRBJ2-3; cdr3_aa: CASSGQGFEDTQYF
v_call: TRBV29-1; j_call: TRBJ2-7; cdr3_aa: CSVEDFQTSGSYEQYF